Below, 29 T cell receptor beta chains from the same sample are listed, as sequenced in a study of cytomegalovirus exposure and HLA in healthy donors. It was with 60 Vbeta and 13 Jbeta primers that the PCR ran. TCRdb keeps only in-frame clones here, not all; method: immunoSEQ multiplex PCR. The data show 130,000 to 150,000 clones, with 75% to 85% seen just once and 2.5% to 3.5% held by the top ten. Sequencing was done on a sample of PBMCs. The receptors originated from a female donor in good health and CMV-seronegative.

This clone was seen a single time. The chain couples TRBV30 to TRBJ2-7, with D maybe TRBD1 (5 bases). V shed 1 base and J shed 0 bases, with 13 bases lying between them. The CDR3 runs to 15 residues. Looked up from germline, CDR1 is GTSNPN and CDR2 is SVGIG (reference sequence). The CDR3 protein is CAWSAGHVGSYEQYF. The CDR3 DNA follows: TGTGCCTGGAGTGCAGGACATGTGGGCTCCTACGAGCAGTACTTC.

The V and J genes are TRBV18 and TRBJ1-1; 11 bases fit TRBD1. Trimming at V came to 8 bases and at J to 5 bases, leaving 7 bases not matched to a gene. Germline V gene data show CDR1 as KGHSH and CDR2 as LQKENI. The CDR3 extends over 14 amino acids. The CDR3 coding sequence is TGTGCCAGCGCAACCGGGACAGGGGGAACTGAAGCTTTCTTT. Its translation: CASATGTGGTEAFF.

J is TRBJ2-3 and V is TRBV4-1; D might be TRBD1 (6 bases). The germline V gene encodes CDR1 MGHRA and CDR2 YSYEKL. The CDR3 extends over 13 amino acids. The germline V and J ends were trimmed by 3 bases and 4 bases, with 8 bases remaining between them. CDR3 nucleotide sequence: TGCGCCAGCAGCCACACAGGGCCAGATACGCAGTATTTT. Amino acids: CASSHTGPDTQYF.

The CDR3 DNA follows: TGTGCCAGCAGCACGGACCACAGGGATAGCCCAGAGACCCAGTACTTC. The encoded protein is CASSTDHRDSPETQYF. The chain links TRBV7-9 to TRBJ2-5; D is perhaps TRBD1 (6 bases). The germline V gene encodes CDR1 SEHNR and CDR2 FQNEAQ (reference sequence). The CDR3 extends over 16 amino acids. Trimming removed 5 bases from V and 4 bases from J, with 20 bases in between.

The table lists this clone with a count of one. The chain uses TRBV7-2 and TRBJ1-2, with D uncertain. Trimming shortened V by 2 bases and J by 8 bases, and 15 bases separated the two germline ends. The CDR3 is 14 amino acids. Germline V gene sequence: CDR1 SGHTA, CDR2 FQGNSA. CDR3 in DNA: TGTGCCAGCAGCTTAAGCCCGGGAGGGAAGGGCTACACCTTC. It translates to CASSLSPGGKGYTF.

The genes are TRBV5-1 and TRBJ2-1; D perhaps matches TRBD2 (5 bases). The CDR3 covers 13 residues. CDR1 is SGHRS and CDR2 is YFSETQ in the germline V gene. With 7 bases removed from V and 8 bases from J, the gap between germline ends came to 16 bases. Here the CDR3 DNA reads TGCGCCAGCGGACTCCAATTTTCCGATGAGCAGTTCTTC. It yields the protein CASGLQFSDEQFF.

A few counts support this clone. The chain employs TRBV28 and TRBJ1-5, with 7 bases lining up with TRBD1. V shed 2 bases, J shed 6 bases, and the junction held 4 bases outside the gene matches. Looked up from germline, CDR1 is MDHEN and CDR2 is SYDVKM. There are 14 residues in the CDR3. CDR3 residues: CASSLQGVRQPQHF. DNA for the CDR3: TGTGCCAGCAGTTTACAGGGGGTTCGTCAGCCCCAGCATTTT.

This sequence joins TRBV27 and TRBJ2-7; 7 bases line up with TRBD1. The CDR3 has 13 amino acids. CDR1 MNHEY and CDR2 SMNVEV come from the germline V gene (reference sequence). V gave up 5 bases and J gave up 6 bases; unmatched junction bases: 7. CDR3 DNA sequence: TGTGCCAGCAGTCCTGGTAGGGACAGCGAGCAGTACTTC. It is translated as CASSPGRDSEQYF.

A few counts support this clone. J is TRBJ1-1 and V is TRBV4-1; no reliable D call. V was trimmed by 8 bases and J by 4 bases, leaving 14 bases between them. The CDR3 spans 13 residues. Germline V gene data show CDR1 as MGHRA and CDR2 as YSYEKL. CDR3 residues: CASLGSRGTEAFF. CDR3 nucleotide sequence: TGCGCCAGCCTCGGCAGCCGGGGCACTGAAGCTTTCTTT.

The rearrangement joins TRBV6-5 to TRBJ2-3, with 8 bases fitting TRBD1. Trimming removed 4 bases from V and 4 bases from J; junction bases left unmatched: 4. CDR3 length: 14 residues. Germline lookup yields CDR1 MNHEY and CDR2 SVGAGI. CDR3: CASSSQGAPDTQYF. The DNA for the CDR3 is TGTGCCAGCAGTTCCCAGGGGGCCCCAGATACGCAGTATTTT.

This clone appeared a few times. The junction does not match germline at one end; this may be a read error. The chain links TRBV9 to TRBJ1-2; 8 bases map to TRBD1. This CDR3 has 14 amino acids. Germline CDR1 reads SGDLS; CDR2 reads YYNGEE. The CDR3 region is CASSVVLLGQELHF. The CDR3 DNA reads as TGTGCCAGCAGCGTAGTGTTGTTGGGACAGGAGCTTCACTTC.

J is TRBJ2-7 and V is TRBV25-1, with TRBD1 matching over 11 bases. This CDR3 region has 17 residues. Germline trimming cut 5 bases from V and 2 bases from J; bases unmatched to any gene: 11. Germline V gene lookup returns CDR1 MGHDK and CDR2 SYGVNS. DNA of the CDR3: TGTGCCAGCAGTACCGGGACAGGGGGGGTGTGGACCTACGAGCAGTACTTC. It translates to CASSTGTGGVWTYEQYF.

The chain couples TRBV2 to TRBJ2-2; 8 bases match TRBD1. The V segment lost 6 bases and the J segment 2 bases; nucleotides outside the gene matches: 5. The length of the CDR3 is 15 residues. Germline lookup yields CDR1 SNHLY and CDR2 FYNNEI. The CDR3 bases are TGTGCCAGCAGGCCGACAGGGGTAAACACCGGGGAGCTGTTTTTT. It translates to CASRPTGVNTGELFF.

The chain has TRBV4-1 and TRBJ1-2; TRBD1 is a possible D gene (5 bases). Trimming took 0 bases from V and 4 from J, leaving 12 bases between them. Per the germline V gene, CDR1 is MGHRA and CDR2 is YSYEKL. The CDR3 consists of 15 residues. DNA of the CDR3: TGCGCCAGCAGCCAAGACGGGGCGGGGTCCTATGGCTACACCTTC. Its protein product is CASSQDGAGSYGYTF.

The J gene is TRBJ1-1, the V gene TRBV7-8; no clear D gene. CDR1 and CDR2 (germline): SGHVS, FQNEAQ. V lost 0 bases and J 5 bases, leaving 13 bases between the germline ends. CDR3 length equals 15 residues. CDR3 sequence: CASSLATAAQTEAFF. The DNA for the CDR3 is TGTGCCAGCAGCTTAGCCACAGCAGCCCAAACTGAAGCTTTCTTT.

V is TRBV9 and J is TRBJ2-3, with 14 bases fitting TRBD2. Trimming cost V 4 bases and J 0 bases; bases outside gene matches: 7. The CDR3 runs 18 residues. Germline CDR1 and CDR2: SGDLS and YYNGEE. The chain's CDR3 is CASSSGLAGGTSTDTQYF. The CDR3 coding sequence is TGTGCCAGCAGCAGCGGACTAGCGGGAGGCACTAGCACAGATACGCAGTATTTT. Combining the CDR3 with reference TRBV9 and TRBJ2-3 gives the whole variable domain DSGVTQTPKHLITATGQRVTLRCSPRSGDLSVYWYQQSLDQGLQFLIQYYNGEERAKGNILERFSAQQFPDLHSELNLSSLELGDSALYFCASSSGLAGGTSTDTQYFGPGTRLTVL.

This sequence joins TRBV11-2 and TRBJ1-2; D remains unclear. The V gene's germline CDR1 is SGHAT and CDR2 FQNNGV. Trimming removed 7 bases at V and 7 bases at J, with 16 bases between. CDR3 length equals 13 residues. This CDR3 reads CASTSEGNRGYTF. Written as DNA, the CDR3 is TGTGCCAGCACCTCGGAGGGAAATCGTGGCTACACCTTC.

The chain links TRBV23-1 to TRBJ2-7; possibly TRBD1 for D (6 bases). TRBV23-1 is sorted into the ORF group, with uncertain function. This CDR3 is built from 13 residues. V dropped 6 bases and J dropped 3 bases, with 12 bases sitting between them. The CDR3 is CASSIHRDYEQYF. Written as DNA, the CDR3 is TGCGCCAGCAGCATCCACAGGGACTACGAGCAGTACTTC.

This clone was seen a handful of times. The chain combines TRBV6-1 with TRBJ2-3; D may be TRBD1 (6 bases). CDR1 and CDR2 (germline): MNHNS, SASEGT. V lost 2 bases to trimming and J lost 0 bases, with 12 bases between them. The CDR3 is 16 residues long. CDR3 sequence (DNA): TGTGCCAGCAGTGAATCTGAGGGGGTTAGCACAGATACGCAGTATTTT. Translated, it gives CASSESEGVSTDTQYF.

This clone came up once. This chain uses TRBV27 with TRBJ2-4, with TRBD1 as a possible D gene (5 bases). V was cut by 5 bases and J by 3 bases, with 14 bases left in between. CDR1 MNHEY and CDR2 SMNVEV come from the germline V gene (reference sequence). CDR3 length equals 15 residues. CDR3: CASSVQRGSKNIQYF. The CDR3 nucleotides read TGTGCCAGCAGTGTCCAAAGGGGAAGCAAAAACATTCAGTACTTC.

The CDR3, as DNA: TGTGCCAGCAGCTTATCCTCGGGACTAGCGGGAGAGTCAGAGCAGTACTTC. Translated: CASSLSSGLAGESEQYF. This chain links TRBV7-9 with TRBJ2-7; 14 bases align to TRBD2. V was clipped by 2 bases and J by 7 bases; unmatched bases: 10. The CDR3 totals 17 residues. Germline loops: CDR1 SEHNR, CDR2 FQNEAQ (reference sequence).

This clone was seen just once. V and J are TRBV7-2 and TRBJ1-2; 7 nucleotides line up with TRBD1. Germline trimming cut 5 bases from V and 12 bases from J; bases unmatched to any gene: 15. There are 14 residues in the CDR3. Germline V gives CDR1 SGHTA, CDR2 FQGNSA. Here the CDR3 DNA reads TGTGCCAGCAGCCTCCTCCGGCGACAGGGCAACAACACCTTC. Its translation is CASSLLRRQGNNTF.

The chain carries TRBV28 and TRBJ2-5; D might be TRBD1 (5 bases). CDR1 and CDR2 from the germline V gene are MDHEN and SYDVKM. V shed 4 bases and J shed 6 bases, with 9 bases lying between them. This CDR3 has 12 residues. CDR3 region: CASSSGMQTQYF. Written as DNA, the CDR3 is TGTGCCAGCAGTTCAGGGATGCAGACCCAGTACTTC. Drawing the rest from reference TRBV28 and TRBJ2-5, the complete variable domain is DVKVTQSSRYLVKRTGEKVFLECVQDMDHENMFWYRQDPGLGLRLIYFSYDVKMKEKGDIPEGYSVSREKKERFSLILESASTNQTSMYLCASSSGMQTQYFGPGTRLLVL.

For the CDR3, the DNA is TGTGCCAGCAGCTTAGGGGATAGGGGGCGGAACTATGGCTACACCTTC. Amino acids: CASSLGDRGRNYGYTF. This rearrangement joins TRBV11-2 to TRBJ1-2; TRBD1 agrees at 7 bases. Germline lookup yields CDR1 SGHAT and CDR2 FQNNGV. The CDR3 runs to 16 residues. V gave up 1 base and J gave up 2 bases; unmatched junction bases: 7. The whole variable domain, filled in from reference TRBV11-2 and TRBJ1-2, reads EAGVAQSPRYKIIEKRQSVAFWCNPISGHATLYWYQQILGQGPKLLIQFQNNGVVDDSQLPKDRFSAERLKGVDSTLKIQPAKLEDSAVYLCASSLGDRGRNYGYTFGSGTRLTVV.

The rearrangement uses TRBV7-9 and TRBJ2-7; a possible D gene is TRBD1 (5 bases). The CDR3 contains 16 residues. Trimming removed 0 bases at V and 4 bases at J, with 16 bases between. The V gene's germline CDR1 is SEHNR and CDR2 FQNEAQ (reference sequence). The CDR3 protein is CASSLAAGHGEYEQYF. DNA of the CDR3: TGTGCCAGCAGCTTAGCTGCCGGACACGGAGAATACGAGCAGTACTTC.

The table lists this clone with a few counts. The gene calls are TRBV5-1 and TRBJ1-1, with D maybe TRBD1 (6 bases). This CDR3 contains 13 residues. Per the germline V gene, CDR1 is SGHRS and CDR2 is YFSETQ. V was pared by 4 bases and J by 1 base, with 8 bases between. The CDR3 DNA is TGCGCCAGCAGCCCACAGGGGAACACTGAAGCTTTCTTT. This sequence encodes CASSPQGNTEAFF. Filled out from reference TRBV5-1 and TRBJ1-1, the complete variable domain reads KAGVTQTPRYLIKTRGQQVTLSCSPISGHRSVSWYQQTPGQGLQFLFEYFSETQRNKGNFPGRFSGRQFSNSRSEMNVSTLELGDSALYLCASSPQGNTEAFFGQGTRLTVV.

The chain employs TRBV5-1 and TRBJ2-7; 7 bases align to TRBD1. Losses at the gene ends were 0 bases for V and 4 bases for J; bases not matched to a gene: 4. This CDR3 contains 14 residues. The germline V gene encodes CDR1 SGHRS and CDR2 YFSETQ. Written as DNA, the CDR3 is TGCGCCAGCAGCTTGGACAGGGGAAGTTACGAGCAGTACTTC. Amino acids: CASSLDRGSYEQYF. Complete variable domain (other parts from reference TRBV5-1 and TRBJ2-7): KAGVTQTPRYLIKTRGQQVTLSCSPISGHRSVSWYQQTPGQGLQFLFEYFSETQRNKGNFPGRFSGRQFSNSRSEMNVSTLELGDSALYLCASSLDRGSYEQYFGPGTRLTVT.

The V and J genes are TRBV7-9 and TRBJ2-7, with 12 bases fitting TRBD2. This CDR3 has 15 residues. J was trimmed by 1 base and V by 6 bases; bases with no gene match: 4. CDR1 SEHNR and CDR2 FQNEAQ come from the germline V gene (reference sequence). The DNA for the CDR3 is TGTGCCAGCAGTCGGACTAGCGGGATGTCCTACGAGCAGTACTTC. Its protein is CASSRTSGMSYEQYF.

The chain has TRBV5-4 and TRBJ2-3, with 12 bases lining up with TRBD2. Trimming removed 4 bases from V and 6 bases from J; junction bases left unmatched: 6. This CDR3 comprises 15 residues. Germline CDR1 and CDR2: SGHNT and YYREEE (reference sequence). The CDR3 DNA sequence: TGTGCCAGCAGCGCTAGGACTAGCGGGGTGGATACGCAGTATTTT. Translated: CASSARTSGVDTQYF.